This T cell receptor (beta chain) emerged from a study of naive and memory T cell subsets. This clonotype was seen only a few times. The target antigen is unknown. CDR3 length equals 17 residues. J gave up 8 bases and V 4 bases, and 12 bases lay outside the gene matches. CDR1 LGHDT and CDR2 YNNKEL come from the germline V gene (reference sequence). Study outcomes and limitations: Each distinct alpha or beta sequence counts as one clonotype. Especially in CD8 cells, naive repertoires contained a few larger clonotypes, possibly CD45RA-re-expressing memory cells. Expression changes during T cell differentiation may affect RNA-based TCR counts.

Both TRBC1 and TRBC2 were covered by a beta constant-region primer of two equimolar oligonucleotides. The ligated cDNA underwent four PCR rounds using SP2 and nested alpha and beta constant-region primers. The cDNA 3' end received a ligated single-stranded oligonucleotide carrying the SP2 primer and a 12-nucleotide UMI. TCRdb called the UMI-ligation and nested PCR reads again in MiXCR, with one record for every CDR3 protein. The sample lists about 90,000 distinct CDR3 sequences, about 10% occurring once. The sequence came from a human donor in good health. The sample was naive CD4+ T cells from blood. The V call is TRBV3-1, the J call TRBJ2-1; 12 bases map to TRBD2. CDR3 in DNA: TGTGCCAGCAGCCTCGCCCTGACTAGCGGGAGATTTCATGAGCAGTTCTTC. It is translated as CASSLALTSGRFHEQFF.